Presented here are 11 T cell receptor beta chains from one specimen sequenced in a study of T cell repertoires in cytomegalovirus infection. MiXCR, run by TCRdb on the reads, gives a single entry per CDR3 protein. The sample holds under 250,000 distinct CDR3 sequences; roughly an eighth are singletons and the top ten take 1.5% to 2%. The sequenced material came from PBMCs. The receptors come from a human donor in good health (CMV status not recorded). Some clones in this sample may be carry-over from other donors' samples.

This clonotype turned up a few times. The chain uses TRBV7-2 and TRBJ1-2, with D unresolved. The germline V gene encodes CDR1 SGHTA and CDR2 FQGNSA. With 5 bases removed from V and 0 bases from J, the gap between germline ends came to 10 bases. The CDR3 extends over 14 amino acids. DNA of the CDR3: TGTGCCAGCAGCCCCCTCAAGGCTAACTATGGCTACACCTTC. Protein product: CASSPLKANYGYTF.

The V and J genes are TRBV12-3 or TRBV12-4 and TRBJ2-7; 11 bases are shared with TRBD2. V dropped 6 bases and J dropped 7; count of bases not matched to a gene: 8. The CDR3 extends over 14 amino acids. This CDR3 is CASRNSGGAGEQYF. For the CDR3, the DNA is TGTGCCAGCAGGAATAGCGGGGGGGCCGGTGAGCAGTACTTC.

The sample holds many counts of this clonotype. The rearrangement links TRBV28 to TRBJ1-5; the D gene is possibly TRBD1 (5 bases). This CDR3 spans 13 amino acids. The germline V and J ends were trimmed by 3 bases and 8 bases, with 11 bases remaining between them. Per germline, CDR1 MDHEN and CDR2 SYDVKM. This chain's CDR3 is CASSLEGHKPQHF. In nucleotides, the CDR3 is TGTGCCAGCAGTTTGGAGGGGCACAAGCCCCAGCATTTT.

This clonotype was seen only a few times. The gene calls are TRBV14 and TRBJ1-1; the match to TRBD1 covers 8 bases. The ends lost 10 bases at V and 9 bases at J; junction bases unmatched: 19. The germline gives CDR1 SGHDN, CDR2 FVKESK. The CDR3 spans 15 residues. CDR3 loop: CAISKIDRGLMKAFF. The CDR3 nucleotides read TGTGCCATCAGTAAGATCGACAGGGGCCTCATGAAAGCTTTCTTT.

There are many counts of this clonotype. The chain links TRBV6-2 or TRBV6-3 to TRBJ1-6; TRBD1 is a possible D gene (5 bases). From germline, CDR1 is MNHEY and CDR2 SVGEGT. The CDR3 covers 15 residues. V lost 7 bases and J lost 8, with 18 bases in between. The CDR3 region is CASTLLGTAYSPLHF. The CDR3 bases are TGTGCCAGCACCTTACTTGGGACCGCTTATTCACCCCTCCACTTT.

This clonotype showed up many times. This chain uses TRBV28 with TRBJ2-5; D is unclear. V was shortened by 2 bases and J by 3 bases, with 4 bases between the two germline ends. This CDR3 region has 12 residues. Germline assignment: CDR1 MDHEN and CDR2 SYDVKM. The CDR3 DNA sequence: TGTGCCAGCAGTTTAGAGGAAGAGACCCAGTACTTC. Its translation: CASSLEEETQYF.

The CDR3 is CASSFNRTGFLGEQYF. CDR3 nucleotide sequence: TGTGCCAGCAGCTTTAATCGGACAGGATTCCTAGGCGAGCAGTACTTC. The chain carries TRBV7-3 and TRBJ2-7; TRBD1 matches 7 bases. The CDR3 consists of 16 residues. Germline lookup yields CDR1 SGHTA and CDR2 FQGTGA. Unmatched junction bases numbered 14, after V lost 3 bases and J lost 6 bases.

This clonotype was seen ten or more times. The chain links TRBV6-2 or TRBV6-3 to TRBJ1-5; no definite D call. The CDR3 spans 14 residues. Germline lookup yields CDR1 MNHEY and CDR2 SVGEGT. V lost 5 bases and J 2 bases, leaving 10 bases between the germline ends. The CDR3 bases are TGTGCCAGCAGTGCCTTCCTGGGCAATCAGCCCCAGCATTTT. Translation gives CASSAFLGNQPQHF.

This clonotype was seen at least ten times. The chain employs TRBV20-1 and TRBJ2-3; 12 bases are shared with TRBD1. The CDR3 loop spans 14 amino acids. V lost 5 bases to trimming and J lost 6 bases; unmatched junction nucleotides: 6. Germline CDR1 and CDR2: DFQATT and SNEGSKA (reference sequence). The CDR3 is CSAEGDRGQDTQYF. The CDR3, as DNA: TGCAGTGCTGAGGGGGACAGGGGGCAGGATACGCAGTATTTT.

This clonotype has a count of ten or more. The gene calls are TRBV7-2 and TRBJ1-1, with 7 bases identical to TRBD1. CDR1 is SGHTA, CDR2 FQGNSA, per germline. The length of the CDR3 is 14 residues. Trimming took 5 bases from V and 4 from J; bases not matched to a gene: 7. The CDR3 is CASSLGQASTEAFF. The CDR3 DNA follows: TGTGCCAGCAGCCTCGGACAGGCGAGCACTGAAGCTTTCTTT.

This chain joins TRBV20-1 and TRBJ2-1; D gene ambiguous. CDR1 is DFQATT and CDR2 is SNEGSKA in the germline V gene (reference sequence). Trimming stripped 8 bases from V and 7 bases from J, with 18 bases between. The CDR3 loop spans 13 amino acids. For the CDR3, the DNA is TGCAGTTCGGTTGTTCGGACCCAAAATGAGCAGTTCTTC. Amino acid sequence: CSSVVRTQNEQFF.